This is a list of T cell receptor beta chains from one sample in a study of OX40 agonist ivuxolimab in advanced cancers. Assay: immunoSEQ multiplex PCR; the TCRdb copy retains only in-frame clones and omits some. The data contain some 79,000 clones, approximately 88% of them singletons. The sample in question was CD4+ or CD8+ T cells sorted from blood, obtained in a trial of the OX40 agonist ivuxolimab. These receptors were obtained from an adult with an advanced solid tumor such as melanoma, head and neck, liver or kidney cancer. CDR3s include the opening cysteine and the closing phenylalanine or tryptophan.

V gene	J gene	CDR3 protein
TRBV6-5	TRBJ2-3	CASSYSGTRDDTQYF
TRBV7-8	TRBJ2-3	CASSLDRGTDTQYF
TRBV29-1	TRBJ2-1	CSVGGRQPNNEQFF
TRBV27	TRBJ2-1	CASRPGQSYNEQFF
TRBV7-9	TRBJ2-5	CASNPGGLRETQYF
TRBV25-1	TRBJ1-3	CASSGGALSGNTIYF
TRBV11-2	TRBJ2-1	CASSSHQDYSYNEQFF
TRBV30	TRBJ2-2	CAWSPQDTGELFF
TRBV27	TRBJ2-2	CASMAGANTGELFF
TRBV15	TRBJ1-4	CATSRVQGVYEKLFF
TRBV6-1	TRBJ2-5	CASSELSPQETQYF
TRBV11-2	TRBJ2-3	CASSPFGRFSTDTQYF
TRBV7-2	TRBJ2-7	CASSSQGGAGYEQYF
TRBV5-4	TRBJ2-5	CASSSGASGSPREETQYF
TRBV5-6	TRBJ1-6	CASSPNGGAGSPLHF
TRBV30	TRBJ2-7	CACDLQGTYEQYF
TRBV4-2	TRBJ1-6	CASSQGDSPLHF
TRBV28	TRBJ1-3	CASSKISGNTIYF
TRBV5-4	TRBJ2-5	CASSLGSSGRGGTQYF
TRBV18	TRBJ2-1	CASSPASGSGDEQFF
TRBV10-3	TRBJ1-4	CAISEDEKLFF
TRBV4-1	TRBJ2-7	CASSQDGRAPYEQYF
TRBV10-3	TRBJ2-7	CAISAGLAGVGSYEQYF
TRBV19	TRBJ2-7	CASSIGRGDEQYF
TRBV5-1	TRBJ1-2	CASSLGTGVGYTF
TRBV5-1	TRBJ2-5	CASSLGQWEETQYF
TRBV28	TRBJ1-3	CASNSGGAESGNTIYF
TRBV28	TRBJ1-6	CASSSGTGGSNSPLHF
TRBV7-2	TRBJ1-4	CASSSGGAYEKLFF
TRBV28	TRBJ1-2	CASRQGLGYGYTF
TRBV19	TRBJ2-1	CASSIAGAGADEQFF
TRBV5-1	TRBJ2-1	CASSPAGTSISEQFF
TRBV21-1	TRBJ2-7	CASSSPGISPFYEQYF
TRBV19	TRBJ2-4	CASSSGLAGEELAKNIQYF
TRBV2	TRBJ2-1	CASSEYSGQFF
TRBV2	TRBJ2-3	CASSETSGVVGDTQYF
TRBV20-1	TRBJ1-3	CSARDRNTIYF
TRBV5-1	TRBJ2-5	CASSGEGLAGEETQYF
TRBV7-6	TRBJ2-2	CASSKGTDTGELFF
TRBV7-8	TRBJ2-5	CASSGQDSRRVGTQYF
TRBV5-1	TRBJ2-7	CASSSGTGWLVDEQYF
TRBV5-1	TRBJ2-5	CASSLDGETQYF
TRBV5-4	TRBJ2-2	CASTSGGAGTGELFF
TRBV10-1	TRBJ2-1	CASSEYGTSLNEQFF
TRBV5-1	TRBJ1-4	CASSLAPGGIEKLFF
TRBV7-2	TRBJ1-6	CASSPGQTNSPLHF
TRBV11-2	TRBJ2-1	CASSSGTVEQFF
TRBV21-1	TRBJ1-5	CASSMMGQGGQPQHF
TRBV19	TRBJ2-1	CASPEGQGCNEQFF
TRBV6-1	TRBJ2-7	CASRSQGGQYF
TRBV5-6	TRBJ1-2	CASSFTGQGYGYTF
TRBV2	TRBJ1-3	CASTLQGYTGNTIYF
TRBV5-4	TRBJ2-3	CASSIAGGPTDTQYF
TRBV5-1	TRBJ2-5	CASSGTSGSVETQYF
TRBV2	TRBJ1-3	CASSEEGHTIYF
TRBV6-1	TRBJ1-3	CASSGVGNTIYF
TRBV5-1	TRBJ2-1	CASSLAGIGPGNEQFF
TRBV5-1	TRBJ2-3	CASSEGQGWTDTQYF